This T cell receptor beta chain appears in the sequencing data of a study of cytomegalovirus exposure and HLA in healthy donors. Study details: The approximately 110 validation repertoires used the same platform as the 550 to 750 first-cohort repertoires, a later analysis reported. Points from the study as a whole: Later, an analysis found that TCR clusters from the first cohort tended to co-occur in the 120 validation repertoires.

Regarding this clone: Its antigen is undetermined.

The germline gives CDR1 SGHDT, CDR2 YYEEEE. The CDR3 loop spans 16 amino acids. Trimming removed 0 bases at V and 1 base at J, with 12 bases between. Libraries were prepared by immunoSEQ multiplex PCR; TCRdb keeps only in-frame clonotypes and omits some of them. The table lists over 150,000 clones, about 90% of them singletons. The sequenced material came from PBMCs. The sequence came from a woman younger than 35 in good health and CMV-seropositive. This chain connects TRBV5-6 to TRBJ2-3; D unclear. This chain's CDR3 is CASSLVKSIGTDTQYF. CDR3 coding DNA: TGTGCCAGCAGCTTGGTGAAGAGCATAGGCACAGATACGCAGTATTTT.